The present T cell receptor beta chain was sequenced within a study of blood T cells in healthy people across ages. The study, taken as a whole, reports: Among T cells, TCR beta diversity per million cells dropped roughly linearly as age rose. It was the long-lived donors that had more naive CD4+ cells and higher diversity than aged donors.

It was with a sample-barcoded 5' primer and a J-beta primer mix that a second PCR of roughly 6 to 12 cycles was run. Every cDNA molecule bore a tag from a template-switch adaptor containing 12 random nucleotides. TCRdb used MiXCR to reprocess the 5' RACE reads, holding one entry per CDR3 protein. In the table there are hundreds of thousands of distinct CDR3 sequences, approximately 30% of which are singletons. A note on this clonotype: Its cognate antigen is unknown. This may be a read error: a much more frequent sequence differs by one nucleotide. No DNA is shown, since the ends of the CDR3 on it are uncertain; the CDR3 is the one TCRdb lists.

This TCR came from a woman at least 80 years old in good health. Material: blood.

This CDR3 is CASSKPRRLIIYGCTF. The rearrangement uses TRBV21-1 and TRBJ1-2; TRBD1 was called by the table and not checked on the DNA. TRBV21-1 is recorded as a pseudogene. The CDR3 is 16 residues long, ends included.